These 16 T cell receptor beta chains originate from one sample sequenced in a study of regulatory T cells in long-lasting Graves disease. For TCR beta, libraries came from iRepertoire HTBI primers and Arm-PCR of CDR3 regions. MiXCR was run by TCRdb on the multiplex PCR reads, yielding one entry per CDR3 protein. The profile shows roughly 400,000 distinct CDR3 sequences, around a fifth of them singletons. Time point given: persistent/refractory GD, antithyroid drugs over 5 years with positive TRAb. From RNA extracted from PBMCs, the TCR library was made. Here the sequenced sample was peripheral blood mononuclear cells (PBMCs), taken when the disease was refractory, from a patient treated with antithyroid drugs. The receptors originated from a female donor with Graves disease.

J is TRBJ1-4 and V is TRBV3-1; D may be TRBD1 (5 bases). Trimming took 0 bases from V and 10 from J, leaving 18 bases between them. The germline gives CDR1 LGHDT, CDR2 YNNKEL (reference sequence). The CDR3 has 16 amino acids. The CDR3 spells CASSQEGGALVGKLFF. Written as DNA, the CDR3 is TGTGCCAGCAGCCAAGAAGGCGGGGCGTTGGTTGGAAAACTGTTTTTT.

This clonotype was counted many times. CDR3 sequence (DNA): TGTGCCAGCAGTCTCGGACAGGGGCCCGGTCTGGAGACCCAGTACTTC. Amino acids: CASSLGQGPGLETQYF. The chain joins TRBV28 to TRBJ2-5, with TRBD1 identical over 9 bases. The CDR3 runs 16 residues. Germline V gene lookup returns CDR1 MDHEN and CDR2 SYDVKM. V shed 5 bases, J shed 5 bases, and the junction held 12 bases outside the gene matches.

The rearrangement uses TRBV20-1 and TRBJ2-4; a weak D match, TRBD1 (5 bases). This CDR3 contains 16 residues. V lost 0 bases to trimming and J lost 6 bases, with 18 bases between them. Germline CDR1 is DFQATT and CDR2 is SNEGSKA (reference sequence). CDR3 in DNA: TGCAGTGCTAGAGATCCTAAGGGGATTCACCCAAACATTCAGTACTTC. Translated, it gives CSARDPKGIHPNIQYF.

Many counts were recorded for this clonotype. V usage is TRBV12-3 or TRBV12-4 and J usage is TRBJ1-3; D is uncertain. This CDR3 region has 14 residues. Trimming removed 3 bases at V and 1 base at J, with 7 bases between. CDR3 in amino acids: CASSFVVSGNTIYF. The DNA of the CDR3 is TGTGCCAGCAGTTTCGTCGTTTCTGGAAACACCATATATTTT.

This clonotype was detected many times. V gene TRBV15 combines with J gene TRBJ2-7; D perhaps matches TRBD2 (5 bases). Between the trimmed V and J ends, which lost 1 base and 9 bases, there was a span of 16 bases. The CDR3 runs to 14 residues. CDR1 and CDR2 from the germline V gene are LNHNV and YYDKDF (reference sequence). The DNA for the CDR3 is TGTGCCACCAGCAGAGGTGAGGGTATTGTTGTGCAGTACTTC. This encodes CATSRGEGIVVQYF.

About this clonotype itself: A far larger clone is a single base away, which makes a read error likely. CDR3 amino acids: CASSSGQTYEQYF. In DNA, the CDR3 is TGTGCCAGCAGCTCGGGACAGACCTACGAGCAGTACTTC. The J gene is TRBJ2-7, the V gene TRBV27; 7 bases line up with TRBD1. Germline CDR1 and CDR2: MNHEY and SMNVEV (reference sequence). With 6 bases clipped from V and 2 bases from J, the junction kept 4 bases outside the gene matches. CDR3 length equals 13 residues.

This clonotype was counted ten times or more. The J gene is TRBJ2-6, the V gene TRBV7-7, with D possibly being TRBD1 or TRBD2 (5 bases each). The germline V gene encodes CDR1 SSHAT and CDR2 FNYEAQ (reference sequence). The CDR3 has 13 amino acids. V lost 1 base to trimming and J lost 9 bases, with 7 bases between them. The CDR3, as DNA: TGTGCCAGCAGCTTAGGGGGGAGCAACGTCCTGACTTTC. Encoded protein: CASSLGGSNVLTF.

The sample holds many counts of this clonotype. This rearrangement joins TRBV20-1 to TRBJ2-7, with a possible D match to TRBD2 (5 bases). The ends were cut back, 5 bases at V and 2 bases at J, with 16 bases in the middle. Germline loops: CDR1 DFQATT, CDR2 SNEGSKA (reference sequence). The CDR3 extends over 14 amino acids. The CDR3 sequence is CSAPEAGGPYEQYF. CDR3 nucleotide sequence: TGCAGTGCTCCCGAGGCAGGAGGCCCCTACGAGCAGTACTTC.

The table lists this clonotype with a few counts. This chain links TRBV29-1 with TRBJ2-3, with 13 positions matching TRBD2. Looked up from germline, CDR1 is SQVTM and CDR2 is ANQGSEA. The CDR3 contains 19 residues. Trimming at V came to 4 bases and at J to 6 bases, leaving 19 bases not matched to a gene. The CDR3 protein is CSVVGGSTRTSGRSDTQYF. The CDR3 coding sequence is TGCAGCGTTGTAGGTGGGTCAACTCGGACTAGCGGGAGATCGGATACGCAGTATTTT.

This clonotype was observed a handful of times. The CDR3 region is CSAQDPWTGTYEQYF. The DNA of the CDR3 is TGCAGTGCCCAAGACCCTTGGACGGGGACCTACGAGCAGTACTTC. This chain links TRBV20-1 with TRBJ2-7; TRBD2 is a possible D gene (5 bases). V was cut by 6 bases and J by 2 bases, with 20 bases left in between. Germline V CDR1 and CDR2: DFQATT, SNEGSKA (reference sequence). This CDR3 spans 15 amino acids.

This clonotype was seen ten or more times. CDR3 DNA: TGTGCCATCAGTGAGTCAAGGAATAACTATGGCTACACCTTC. Protein product: CAISESRNNYGYTF. This rearrangement joins TRBV10-3 to TRBJ1-2; D is unclear. From germline, CDR1 is ENHRY and CDR2 SYGVKD. The CDR3 runs to 14 residues. Trimming left V 0 bases short and J 1 base short, with 6 bases between.

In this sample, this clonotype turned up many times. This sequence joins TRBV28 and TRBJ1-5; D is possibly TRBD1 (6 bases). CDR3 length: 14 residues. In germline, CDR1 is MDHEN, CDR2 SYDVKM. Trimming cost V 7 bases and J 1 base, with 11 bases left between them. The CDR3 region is CASIDTGSNQPQHF. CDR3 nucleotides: TGTGCCAGCATAGATACAGGGAGCAATCAGCCCCAGCATTTT.

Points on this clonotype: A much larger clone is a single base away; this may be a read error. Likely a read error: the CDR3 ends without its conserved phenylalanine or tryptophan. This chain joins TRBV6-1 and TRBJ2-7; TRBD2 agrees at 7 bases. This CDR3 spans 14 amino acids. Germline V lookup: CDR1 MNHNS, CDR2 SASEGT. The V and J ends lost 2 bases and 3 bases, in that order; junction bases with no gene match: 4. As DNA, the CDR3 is TGTGCCAGCAGTGAAACTAGCGAAGTCTACGAGCAGTACTCC. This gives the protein CASSETSEVYEQYS.

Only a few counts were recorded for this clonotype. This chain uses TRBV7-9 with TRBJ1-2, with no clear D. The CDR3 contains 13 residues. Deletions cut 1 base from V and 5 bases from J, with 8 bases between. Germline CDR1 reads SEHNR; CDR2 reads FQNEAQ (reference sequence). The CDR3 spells CASSLGLQYGYTF. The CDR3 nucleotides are TGTGCCAGCAGCTTAGGTTTGCAGTATGGCTACACCTTC. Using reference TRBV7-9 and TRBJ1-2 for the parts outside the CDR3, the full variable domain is DTGVSQNPRHKITKRGQNVTFRCDPISEHNRLYWYRQTLGQGPEFLTYFQNEAQLEKSRLLSDRFSAERPKGSFSTLEIQRTEQGDSAMYLCASSLGLQYGYTFGSGTRLTVV.

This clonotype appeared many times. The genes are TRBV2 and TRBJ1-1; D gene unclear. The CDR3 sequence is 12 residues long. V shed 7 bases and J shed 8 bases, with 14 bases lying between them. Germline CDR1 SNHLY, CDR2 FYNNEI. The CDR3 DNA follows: TGTGCCAGCACTCAGAGGGAGGGCGAAGCTTTCTTT. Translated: CASTQREGEAFF.

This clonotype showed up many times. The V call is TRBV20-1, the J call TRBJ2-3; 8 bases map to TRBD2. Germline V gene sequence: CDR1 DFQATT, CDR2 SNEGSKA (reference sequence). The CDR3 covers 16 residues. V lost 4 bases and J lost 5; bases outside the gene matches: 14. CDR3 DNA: TGCAGTGCTACCTCCCGGGAGGGTGATACCAGAGATACGCAGTATTTT. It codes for CSATSREGDTRDTQYF.